The entry that follows covers one T cell receptor beta chain sequence. V was pared by 1 base and J by 5 bases, with 14 bases between. Germline CDR1 LNHDA, CDR2 SQIVND (reference sequence). This CDR3 region has 15 residues. Sequenced by immunoSEQ multiplex PCR; TCRdb stores in-frame clones only, minus some. The table has 150,000 to 200,000 clones, 85% to 90% seen once. This specimen comes from a study of control samples from healthy donors and cancer patients. The clonotype was recovered from a woman aged 25 to 39 in good health. The chain uses TRBV19 and TRBJ2-5, with D possibly TRBD1 on 5 matching bases. Sequencing used blood. The CDR3 DNA reads TGTGCCAGTAGTATAGCGGCAGGGCGGCCGGAGACCCAGTACTTC. It encodes CASSIAAGRPETQYF.